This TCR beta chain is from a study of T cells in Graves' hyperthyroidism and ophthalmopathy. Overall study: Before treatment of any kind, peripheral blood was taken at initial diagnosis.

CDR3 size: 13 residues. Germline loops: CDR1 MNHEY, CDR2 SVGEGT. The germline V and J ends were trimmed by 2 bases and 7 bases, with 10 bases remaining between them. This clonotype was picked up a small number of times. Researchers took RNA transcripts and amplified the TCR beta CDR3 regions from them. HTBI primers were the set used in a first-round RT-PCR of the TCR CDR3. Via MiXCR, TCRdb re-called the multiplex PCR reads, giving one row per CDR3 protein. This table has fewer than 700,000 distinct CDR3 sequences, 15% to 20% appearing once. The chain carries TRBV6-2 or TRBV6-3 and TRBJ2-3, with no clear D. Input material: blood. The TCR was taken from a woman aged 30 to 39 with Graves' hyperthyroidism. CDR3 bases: TGTGCCAGCAGTTACGGAAGATTTAATACGCAGTATTTT. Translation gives CASSYGRFNTQYF.